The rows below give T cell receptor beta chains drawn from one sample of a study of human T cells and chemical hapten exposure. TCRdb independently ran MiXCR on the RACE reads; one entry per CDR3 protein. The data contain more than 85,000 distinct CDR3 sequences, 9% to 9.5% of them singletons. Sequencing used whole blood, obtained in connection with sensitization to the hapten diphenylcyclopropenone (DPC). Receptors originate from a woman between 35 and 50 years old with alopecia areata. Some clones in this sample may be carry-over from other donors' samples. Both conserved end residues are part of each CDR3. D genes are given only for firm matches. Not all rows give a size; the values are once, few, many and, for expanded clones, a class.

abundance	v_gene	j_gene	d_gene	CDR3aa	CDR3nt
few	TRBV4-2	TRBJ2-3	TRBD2	CASSQDRGRLAVGDTQYF	TGTGCCAGCAGCCAAGATCGAGGGCGTCTAGCGGTGGGAGATACGCAGTATTTT
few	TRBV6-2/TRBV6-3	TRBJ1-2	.	CASSYYRSGYTF	TGTGCCAGCAGTTACTATCGCTCTGGCTACACCTTC
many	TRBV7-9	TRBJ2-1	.	CASRTGGEFEQFF	TGTGCCAGCAGGACGGGGGGCGAATTTGAGCAGTTCTTC
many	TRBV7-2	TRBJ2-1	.	CASSRDRGLWNEQFF	TGTGCCAGCAGCCGGGACCGGGGGTTATGGAATGAGCAGTTCTTC
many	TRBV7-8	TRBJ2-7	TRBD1	CASSPTPGQGAYEQYF	TGTGCCAGCAGCCCCACCCCGGGACAGGGCGCCTACGAGCAGTACTTC
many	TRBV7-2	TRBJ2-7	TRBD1	CASSLVAGTGDNEQYF	TGTGCCAGCAGCTTAGTCGCCGGGACAGGGGACAACGAGCAGTACTTC
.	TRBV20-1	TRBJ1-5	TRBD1	CSADTGVRFQPQHF	TGCAGTGCTGATACAGGGGTCCGTTTTCAGCCCCAGCATTTT
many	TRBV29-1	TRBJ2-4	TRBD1	CSVGMGQGLQYF	TGCAGCGTTGGCATGGGACAGGGCCTTCAGTACTTC
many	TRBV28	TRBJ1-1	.	CASSLWGGGYRNTEAFF	TGTGCCAGCAGTTTATGGGGTGGGGGTTATCGAAACACTGAAGCTTTCTTT
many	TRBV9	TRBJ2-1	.	CASSVGLGGSYNEQFF	TGTGCCAGCAGCGTAGGACTAGGTGGGTCCTACAATGAGCAGTTCTTC
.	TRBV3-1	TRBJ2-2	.	CASSRDMRIAGELFF	TGTGCCAGCAGCCGGGACATGAGGATTGCCGGGGAGCTGTTTTTT
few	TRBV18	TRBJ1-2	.	CASSPLGDGYTF	TGTGCCAGCTCACCATTGGGAGACGGCTACACCTTC
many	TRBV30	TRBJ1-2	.	CAWSVGHQSTF	TGTGCCTGGAGTGTAGGGCACCAGAGCACCTTC
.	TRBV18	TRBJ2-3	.	CASSSRDSRSTDTQYF	TGTGCCAGCTCAAGCCGGGACTCCCGAAGCACAGATACGCAGTATTTT
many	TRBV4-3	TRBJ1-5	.	CASSQGRDRNQPQHF	TGCGCCAGCAGCCAAGGAAGGGATCGGAATCAGCCCCAGCATTTT
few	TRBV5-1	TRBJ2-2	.	CASMGQGATGELFF	TGCGCCAGCATGGGTCAGGGAGCCACCGGGGAGCTGTTTTTT
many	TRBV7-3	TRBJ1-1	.	CASSSRATPDTEAFF	TGTGCCAGCAGCTCCCGGGCCACGCCGGACACTGAAGCTTTCTTT
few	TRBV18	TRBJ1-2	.	CASSPKASSDYGYTFVPF	.
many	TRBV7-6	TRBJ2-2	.	CASSFGSHTGELFF	TGTGCCAGCAGCTTTGGGTCACACACCGGGGAGCTGTTTTTT
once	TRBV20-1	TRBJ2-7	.	CSALSRPGGIIEQYF	TGCAGTGCCCTGTCACGGCCCGGCGGTATAATCGAGCAGTACTTC
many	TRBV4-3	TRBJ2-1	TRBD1	CASSQDRVGGLAEQFF	TGCGCCAGCAGCCAAGATAGGGTAGGGGGCCTCGCGGAGCAGTTCTTC
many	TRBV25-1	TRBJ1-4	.	CASSEFSHVQVDYEKLFF	TGTGCCAGCAGTGAATTCTCCCACGTGCAGGTTGATTATGAAAAACTGTTTTTT
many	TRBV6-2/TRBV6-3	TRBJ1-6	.	CASSYPPRGSPNSPLHF	TGTGCCAGCAGTTACCCCCCCCGGGGATCACCGAATTCACCCCTCCACTTT
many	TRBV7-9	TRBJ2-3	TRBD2	CASSLGRGGADTQYF	TGTGCCAGCAGCTTGGGCCGGGGGGGAGCAGATACGCAGTATTTT
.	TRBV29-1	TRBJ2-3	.	CSVDQGGDTQYF	TGCAGCGTTGACCAGGGTGGGGATACGCAGTATTTT
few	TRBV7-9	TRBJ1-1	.	CASSLSSGGTEAFF	TGTGCCAGCAGCTTATCGTCAGGAGGCACTGAAGCTTTCTTT
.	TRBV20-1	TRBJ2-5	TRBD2	CSAREARGVETQYF	TGCAGTGCTAGAGAAGCACGGGGGGTCGAGACCCAGTACTTC
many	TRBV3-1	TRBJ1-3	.	CASSQDPTGRDTIYF	TGTGCCAGCAGCCAAGACCCGACCGGGAGGGACACCATATATTTT
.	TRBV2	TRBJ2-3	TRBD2	CASSGTSGLREYF	TGTGCCAGCAGTGGGACTAGCGGGCTCCGTGAGTATTTT
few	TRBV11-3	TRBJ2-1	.	CASSGGSYNEQFF	TGTGCCAGCAGCGGAGGGTCCTACAATGAGCAGTTCTTC
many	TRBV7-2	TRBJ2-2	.	CASSLRRRDVNTGELFF	TGTGCCAGCAGCTTAAGGCGAAGGGACGTGAACACCGGGGAGCTGTTTTTT
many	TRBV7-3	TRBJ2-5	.	CASSLTGLHHETQYF	TGTGCCAGCAGCTTAACGGGCCTTCACCACGAGACCCAGTACTTC
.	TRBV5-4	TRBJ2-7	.	CASSSKQDYEQYF	TGTGCCAGCAGCTCAAAACAGGACTACGAGCAGTACTTC
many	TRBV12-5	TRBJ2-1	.	CASGEDWPRNEQFF	TGTGCTAGTGGGGAGGACTGGCCTCGGAATGAGCAGTTCTTC
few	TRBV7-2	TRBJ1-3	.	CASSLESAGNTIYF	TGTGCCAGCAGCTTAGAGTCAGCCGGAAACACTATATATTTT
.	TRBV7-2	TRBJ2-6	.	CASRLQISGANVLTF	TGTGCCAGCAGGTTGCAGATCTCTGGGGCCAACGTCCTGACTTTC
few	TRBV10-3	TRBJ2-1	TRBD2	CASAITLAGGYNEQFF	TGTGCCAGCGCTATAACGCTAGCGGGGGGGTACAATGAGCAGTTCTTC
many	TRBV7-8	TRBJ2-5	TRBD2	CASRPGTSGGQETQYF	TGTGCCAGCAGGCCCGGGACTAGCGGGGGCCAAGAGACCCAGTACTTC
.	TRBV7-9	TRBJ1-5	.	CASSRGGSVSNQPQHF	TGTGCCAGCAGCAGAGGGGGTTCGGTTAGCAATCAGCCCCAGCATTTT
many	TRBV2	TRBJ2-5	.	CASSPRDPRETQYF	TGTGCCAGCAGCCCCCGGGACCCTAGGGAGACCCAGTACTTC
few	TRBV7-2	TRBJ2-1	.	CASSSRQGLYNEQFF	TGTGCCAGCAGCTCGAGACAGGGACTGTACAATGAGCAGTTCTTC
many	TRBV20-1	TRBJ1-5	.	CSARGGRTGNQPQHF	TGCAGTGCTAGGGGGGGACGGACTGGGAATCAGCCCCAGCATTTT
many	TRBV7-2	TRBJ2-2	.	CASSLVSLTGELFF	TGTGCCAGCAGCTTAGTTTCCCTCACCGGAGAGCTGTTTTTT
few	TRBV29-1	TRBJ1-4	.	CSVEGAGREKLFF	TGCAGCGTTGAGGGCGCGGGAAGAGAAAAACTGTTTTTT
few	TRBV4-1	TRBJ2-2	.	CASSQSMSPDGELFF	TGCGCCAGCAGTCAATCCATGAGCCCGGACGGGGAGCTGTTTTTT
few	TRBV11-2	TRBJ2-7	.	CASSTRAYEQYF	TGTGCCAGCAGCACAAGAGCTTACGAGCAGTACTTC
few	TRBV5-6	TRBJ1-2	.	CASWVRRLLYGYTF	TGTGCCAGCTGGGTTAGGCGTCTTCTCTATGGCTACACCTTC
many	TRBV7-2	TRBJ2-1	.	CASSLRAGNPHEQFF	TGTGCCAGCAGCTTAAGGGCAGGGAACCCCCATGAGCAGTTCTTC
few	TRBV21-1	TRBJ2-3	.	CASSKASVDRGGTDTQYF	TGTGCCAGCAGCAAAGCCAGCGTCGACAGGGGGGGAACAGATACGCAGTATTTT
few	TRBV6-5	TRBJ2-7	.	CASSPYSTGPGGEQYF	TGTGCCAGCAGTCCCTATTCGACAGGCCCAGGTGGCGAGCAGTACTTC
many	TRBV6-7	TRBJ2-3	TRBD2	CASSRAGRSTDTQYF	TGTGCCAGCAGCCGAGCGGGACGATCCACAGATACGCAGTATTTT
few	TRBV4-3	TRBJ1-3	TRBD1	CASSQAPLGGQGSGNTIYF	TGCGCCAGCAGCCAAGCACCACTTGGGGGACAGGGGTCTGGAAACACCATATATTTT
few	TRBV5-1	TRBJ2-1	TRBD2	CASSPTPSGGDQFF	TGCGCCAGCAGCCCTACTCCTAGCGGGGGGGATCAGTTCTTC
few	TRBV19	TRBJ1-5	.	CASSPQGGLASNQPQHF	TGTGCCAGTAGTCCTCAGGGAGGGTTAGCTAGCAATCAGCCCCAGCATTTT
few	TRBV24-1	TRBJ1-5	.	CATSPRVEPQHF	TGTGCCACCAGCCCCAGGGTTGAGCCCCAGCATTTT
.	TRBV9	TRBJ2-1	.	CASSAPPLDSEQFF	TGTGCCAGCAGCGCCCCCCCCCTCGACAGTGAGCAGTTCTTC
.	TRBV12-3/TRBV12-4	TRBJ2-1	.	CASSLTGLGYEQFF	TGTGCCAGCAGTTTGACAGGTCTGGGCTATGAGCAGTTCTTC
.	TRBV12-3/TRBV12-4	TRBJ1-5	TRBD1	CASSLRTGYFGNQPQHF	TGTGCCAGCAGTTTAAGGACAGGGTATTTTGGCAATCAGCCCCAGCATTTT
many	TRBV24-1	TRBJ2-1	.	CATSDWGDNEQFF	TGTGCCACCAGTGATTGGGGGGACAATGAGCAGTTCTTC
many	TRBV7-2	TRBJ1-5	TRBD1	CASSPTTGTNQPQHF	TGTGCCAGCAGCCCGACGACAGGGACGAATCAGCCCCAGCATTTT